This T cell receptor beta chain was identified during a study of early T cells in non-severe SARS-CoV-2 infection (dated by TCRdb to the early 2020s). About the full investigation: Bulk RNA from unsorted whole blood was used for TCR sequencing, so alpha and beta chains could not be paired.

CDR1 and CDR2 were assigned from the germline V gene as LGHNA and YSLEER. The cysteine opens and the phenylalanine closes a CDR3 of 16 amino acids. The entry retains the CDR3 DNA only, 48 bases that are in frame from base 1. Trimming at the junction amounts to 1 base on V and 0 bases on J, and the germline ends lie 12 bases apart. Points the paper makes about the study in general: VDJdb matching was skewed toward anti-spike CD8 responses, so virus-specific expansions were likely underestimated and private and CD4 specificities were missed.

A case-control design nested within a healthcare worker cohort in London, UK, was used, with weekly nasopharyngeal swab PCR tests and blood sampling performed. Healthcare workers were recruited between 23 and 31 March 2020, during the week of the UK lockdown, and were followed weekly for up to about 16 weeks. This clonotype was seen only a few times. Its antigen remains undetermined. Base qualities are not recorded, but no much larger clone differs from it by a single base. Libraries were made using 5' RACE. The listed sequencing device is NextSeq 500. To correct for sequencing error and PCR bias, the TCR library protocol tagged individual cDNA molecules with unique molecular identifiers. Both TCR alpha and beta chains were sequenced, and tight co-correlation was observed between alpha and beta sequence abundances in each sample. Under the source paper's analysis protocol: Decombinator V4 was used to perform V gene, J gene and CDR3 annotation of TCR sequences. Expanded TCRs were defined as changing significantly between any two time points under a Poisson model with p below 0.0001. TCR abundances were normalised to the total number of TCRs sequenced in each sample and reported as counts per million. TRAV1-2 paired with TRAJ12, TRAJ20 or TRAJ33 defined MAIT TCRs, while TRAV10 paired with TRAJ18 defined iNKT TCRs. VDJdb, accessed 1 November 2021, was searched for CMV, EBV and SARS-CoV-2 annotated TCRs, excluding TCRs annotated for multiple antigens. In-frame beta chains were kept once TCRdb had trimmed the public reads at Q25 with fastp and called clones with MiXCR. Each record represents a unique CDR3 protein, reported with the most common genes and DNA among its rows. The V and J calls reflect TCRdb's pipeline rather than the authors' work. This sample holds roughly 100,000 distinct CDR3 sequences; over 10% were observed only once. Of the sample, approximately 6% is held by the ten largest clones.

The sequencing sample was made of whole blood. This TCR derives from an adult who was a healthcare worker with PCR-confirmed SARS-CoV-2 infection or an uninfected control (not recorded which). The rearranged segments are TRBV4-3 and TRBJ2-5; no confident D gene assignment can be made. Here the CDR3 is given as CASSQVIGTYQETQYF. DNA sequence: TGCGCCAGCAGCCAAGTAATCGGTACCTACCAAGAGACCCAGTACTTC.